The 13 T cell receptor beta chains below were found in one sample sequenced in a study of OX40 agonist ivuxolimab in advanced cancers. The library was made by the immunoSEQ multiplex PCR assay. Held by TCRdb, this immuneACCESS table contains in-frame sequences only and omits some clones. Under half of the omission traces to an unresolved V gene where checked; the cause of the rest is unknown. The sample table contains about 65,000 clones; only one count was recorded for about nine tenths of them. The ten largest clones capture approximately 0.37% of the sample. The sample in question was CD4+ or CD8+ T cells sorted from blood, obtained in a trial of the OX40 agonist ivuxolimab. The receptors derive from an adult with an advanced solid tumor such as melanoma, head and neck, liver or kidney cancer.

The chain carries TRBV19 and TRBJ1-1; D uncertain. The V end was cut by 3 bases, the J end by 0 bases, with 8 bases between. The V gene's germline CDR1 is LNHDA and CDR2 SQIVND (reference sequence). CDR3 length: 14 amino acids. The CDR3 sequence is CASSMMFMNTEAFF. The CDR3 region has the DNA TGTGCCAGTAGTATGATGTTTATGAACACTGAAGCTTTCTTT.

This clone turned up a few times. V usage is TRBV19 and J usage is TRBJ1-4, with D possibly TRBD1 on 5 matching bases. CDR1 and CDR2 from the germline V gene are LNHDA and SQIVND (reference sequence). V was pared by 4 bases and J by 13 bases, with 16 bases between. CDR3 length: 13 amino acids. The CDR3 DNA reads TGTGCCAGTAGTACCTTCGGGGGGAACCCACTGTTTTTT. Translation: CASSTFGGNPLFF.

CDR3 in DNA: TGTGCCTGGAGGGGGGGACACACTGAAGCTTTCTTT. This sequence encodes CAWRGGHTEAFF. V usage is TRBV30 and J usage is TRBJ1-1; D perhaps matches TRBD1 (5 bases). The V gene lost 3 bases and the J gene lost 3 bases, with 8 bases spanning the gap. The length of the CDR3 is 12 residues. CDR1 is GTSNPN and CDR2 is SVGIG in the germline V gene (reference sequence).

V and J are TRBV11-2 and TRBJ2-5, with unresolved D. Germline V CDR1 and CDR2: SGHAT, FQNNGV. CDR3 length: 15 amino acids. With 0 bases removed from V and 5 bases from J, the gap between germline ends came to 13 bases. CDR3 DNA sequence: TGTGCCAGCAGCTTAGATGTTGGGCTAGTGGAGACCCAGTACTTC. Translation: CASSLDVGLVETQYF. Drawing the rest from reference TRBV11-2 and TRBJ2-5, the complete variable domain is EAGVAQSPRYKIIEKRQSVAFWCNPISGHATLYWYQQILGQGPKLLIQFQNNGVVDDSQLPKDRFSAERLKGVDSTLKIQPAKLEDSAVYLCASSLDVGLVETQYFGPGTRLLVL.

The chain employs TRBV5-4 and TRBJ1-6; TRBD1 aligns across 8 bases. The CDR3 spans 15 residues. V lost 5 bases, J lost 9 bases, and 10 bases stayed unmatched. Germline V gene data show CDR1 as SGHNT and CDR2 as YYREEE (reference sequence). This chain's CDR3 is CASRIQGALSSPLHF. CDR3 in DNA: TGTGCCAGCAGGATCCAGGGGGCTCTGAGTTCACCCCTCCACTTT.

This chain links TRBV7-8 with TRBJ1-2; D possibly corresponds to TRBD1 (6 bases). Germline values: CDR1 SGHVS, CDR2 FQNEAQ. This CDR3 comprises 15 residues. Trimming took off 7 bases at V and 1 base at J, with 16 bases between the two ends. CDR3 region: CASTERAGVNYGYTF. DNA for the CDR3: TGTGCCAGCACCGAGCGGGCAGGGGTTAACTATGGCTACACCTTC.

The chain has TRBV27 and TRBJ1-1; D call uncertain. The V and J ends lost 7 bases and 1 base respectively, with 16 bases between them. CDR1 MNHEY and CDR2 SMNVEV come from the germline V gene (reference sequence). This CDR3 spans 15 amino acids. For the CDR3, the DNA is TGTGCCAGCACCCCTTGGGGAGGACCGAACACTGAAGCTTTCTTT. Amino acids: CASTPWGGPNTEAFF.

This chain connects TRBV19 to TRBJ1-2, with D possibly matching TRBD1 (6 bases). Trimming pared 5 bases from V and 5 bases from J, leaving 18 bases between. In germline, CDR1 is LNHDA, CDR2 SQIVND (reference sequence). There are 15 residues in the CDR3. CDR3 sequence: CASSVTGSTSYGYTF. The CDR3 DNA follows: TGTGCCAGTAGTGTGACAGGTTCGACTTCTTATGGCTACACCTTC.

The chain uses TRBV6-1 and TRBJ2-7; D is unresolved. The germline V gene has CDR1 MNHNS and CDR2 SASEGT. The V end lost 4 bases, the J end lost 3 bases, and 4 bases lay between the germline ends. The CDR3 loop spans 11 amino acids. CDR3 protein: CASSGIYEQYF. The CDR3, as DNA: TGTGCCAGCAGTGGGATCTACGAGCAGTACTTC.

In DNA form, the CDR3 reads TGTGCCAGCAGCCGGGACAGTAATTCACCCCTCCACTTT. Translating it yields CASSRDSNSPLHF. The J gene is TRBJ1-6, the V gene TRBV5-4; 7 bases agree with TRBD1. There are 13 residues in the CDR3. V was pared by 4 bases and J by 6 bases, with 1 base of the junction left unmatched. The germline CDR1 and CDR2 sequences are SGHNT and YYREEE (reference sequence).

This chain connects TRBV4-3 to TRBJ1-3, with 7 bases identical to TRBD1. From germline, CDR1 is LGHNA and CDR2 YSLEER. Trimming took 0 bases from V and 1 from J; bases not matched to a gene: 3. This CDR3 spans 16 amino acids. Here the CDR3 DNA reads TGCGCCAGCAGCCAAGATCCACAGGGGTCTGGAAACACCATATATTTT. Its translation is CASSQDPQGSGNTIYF.

The chain has TRBV6-1 and TRBJ2-5, with a possible D match to TRBD1 (5 bases). V was trimmed by 4 bases and J by 8 bases, leaving 8 bases between them. Germline-derived CDR1 and CDR2 are MNHNS and SASEGT. The CDR3 has 11 amino acids. CDR3 in amino acids: CASSADSTQYF. The CDR3 region has the DNA TGTGCCAGCAGTGCCGACAGCACCCAGTACTTC.

The V and J genes are TRBV12-5 and TRBJ1-1; unclear D gene. Per germline, CDR1 LGHNT and CDR2 FRNRAP. The germline V and J ends were trimmed by 7 bases and 1 base, with 13 bases remaining between them. CDR3 length equals 14 residues. The CDR3: CASALKAGNTEAFF. CDR3 bases: TGTGCTAGTGCCCTGAAGGCGGGGAACACTGAAGCTTTCTTT. Variable domain in full (rest from reference TRBV12-5 and TRBJ1-1): DARVTQTPRHKVTEMGQEVTMRCQPILGHNTVFWYRQTMMQGLELLAYFRNRAPLDDSGMPKDRFSAEMPDATLATLKIQPSEPRDSAVYFCASALKAGNTEAFFGQGTRLTVV.